The clone carrying this TCR beta chain has at least ten counts. Its antigen is as yet unknown. The sample belongs to a study of early T cells in non-severe SARS-CoV-2 infection. Turning to the study itself: It was bulk RNA from unsorted whole blood that was sequenced, and the chains were unpaired.

V dropped 4 bases and J dropped 8; count of bases not matched to a gene: 3. Per germline, CDR1 KGHSY and CDR2 FQNENV. The CDR3 is made up of 13 amino acids. Individual cDNA molecules were tagged with unique molecular identifiers. MiXCR, run by TCRdb on the 5' RACE reads, gives a single entry per CDR3 protein. The sample lists more than 70,000 distinct CDR3 sequences, 10% to 15% occurring once. Overall study results and limits: Anti-spike CD8 specificities were favored by VDJdb matching, whose results missed private and CD4 specificities.

The chain has TRBV16 and TRBJ2-1; 9 nucleotides line up with TRBD1. This clonotype originated in an adult who was a healthcare worker with PCR-confirmed SARS-CoV-2 infection or an uninfected control (not recorded which). The sample consisted of whole blood. The CDR3 sequence is CASSPDRGDEQFF. As DNA, the CDR3 is TGTGCCAGCAGCCCGGACAGGGGAGATGAGCAGTTCTTC.